One and the same sample provided the 5 T cell receptor beta chains below, sequenced in a study of T cells in localized non-small cell lung cancer. The protocol was immunoSEQ multiplex PCR, while the TCRdb copy is restricted to in-frame clones and leaves out a portion. The sample lists tens of thousands of clones; roughly 86% were seen once. The sequencing used peripheral blood, collected before any cancer treatment. The receptors originated from a man between 40 and 69 years old with stage I lung adenocarcinoma.

The chain is built from TRBV10-1 and TRBJ2-7, with 9 bases that match TRBD2. Germline values: CDR1 WNHNN, CDR2 SYGVQD (reference sequence). CDR3 size: 15 residues. V shed 4 bases, J shed 7 bases, and the junction held 11 bases outside the gene matches. In DNA form, the CDR3 reads TGCGCCAGCAGTGCGATCCTAGCGGGAATAGGGGAGCAGTACTTC. Its protein product is CASSAILAGIGEQYF.

The chain recombines TRBV30 with TRBJ1-1; D ambiguous. The CDR3 is made up of 13 amino acids. The germline CDR1 and CDR2 sequences are GTSNPN and SVGIG (reference sequence). Between the trimmed V and J ends, which lost 3 bases and 1 base, there was a span of 9 bases. This chain's CDR3 is CAWRSQGNTEAFF. CDR3 in DNA: TGTGCCTGGAGGTCTCAAGGGAACACTGAAGCTTTCTTT.

The chain links TRBV5-5 to TRBJ2-1, with D perhaps TRBD1 (5 bases). CDR1 and CDR2 (germline): SGHKS, YYEKEE (reference sequence). The CDR3 spans 13 residues. The V end lost 6 bases, the J end lost 9 bases, and 16 bases lay between the germline ends. CDR3: CASNEPGIGEQFF. The CDR3 nucleotides read TGTGCCAGCAACGAACCAGGGATAGGTGAGCAGTTCTTC.

V is TRBV2 and J is TRBJ2-1; D is undetermined. Per the germline V gene, CDR1 is SNHLY and CDR2 is FYNNEI. The CDR3 length is 13 residues. Trimming cost V 5 bases and J 8 bases, with 13 bases left between them. CDR3 loop: CASSINTDDEQFF. CDR3 DNA sequence: TGTGCCAGCAGTATTAACACAGACGATGAGCAGTTCTTC.

The rearrangement joins TRBV5-4 to TRBJ1-2; D gene uncertain. From germline, CDR1 is SGHNT and CDR2 YYREEE (reference sequence). The CDR3 is 13 amino acids. Deletions cut 0 bases from V and 4 bases from J, with 7 bases between. Here the CDR3 reads CASSLAGIYGYTF. For the CDR3, the DNA is TGTGCCAGCAGCTTGGCCGGGATCTATGGCTACACCTTC.